The 11 T cell receptor beta chains below all came from one sample that was sequenced in a study of CD8 T cells in ankylosing spondylitis. General study results and limits: Ankylosing spondylitis blood appeared to carry a characteristic TCR beta motif of eight or nine highly homologous variants.

TCRdb processed the 5' RACE reads anew with MiXCR; each CDR3 protein has one entry. The sample comprises some 130,000 distinct CDR3 sequences, approximately 17% of which are singletons, and 30% to 35% rests with the top ten. Which antigens these TCRs recognize remains unknown. The specimen was blood, either unsorted or a sorted T cell fraction (not recorded which). These receptors originate from a male donor with ankylosing spondylitis.

This chain connects TRBV6-5 to TRBJ2-5; D is ambiguous. CDR3 size: 14 residues. Germline loops: CDR1 MNHEY, CDR2 SVGAGI. Trimming cost V 0 bases and J 4 bases, with 9 bases left between them. The CDR3 region is CASSYSGIVETQYF. The CDR3 DNA follows: TGTGCCAGCAGTTACTCGGGAATTGTAGAGACCCAGTACTTC.

The chain joins TRBV27 to TRBJ2-4; D unresolved. The V and J ends lost 4 bases and 1 base respectively, with 8 bases between them. The CDR3 consists of 14 residues. The germline gives CDR1 MNHEY, CDR2 SMNVEV (reference sequence). The CDR3 region is CASSSQTAKNIQYF. CDR3 coding DNA: TGTGCCAGCAGTTCCCAGACCGCCAAAAACATTCAGTACTTC.

This clonotype turned up a few times. The chain carries TRBV27 and TRBJ2-7; D unclear. Looked up from germline, CDR1 is MNHEY and CDR2 is SMNVEV (reference sequence). Trimming stripped 5 bases from V and 6 bases from J, with 11 bases between. CDR3 length equals 12 residues. The CDR3 loop reads CASSPPSAEQYF. DNA for the CDR3: TGTGCCAGCAGTCCCCCATCCGCCGAGCAGTACTTC.

This chain connects TRBV9 to TRBJ2-7; the D gene is possibly TRBD1 (6 bases). The CDR3 spans 15 residues. The V gene lost 3 bases and the J gene lost 3 bases, with 16 bases spanning the gap. Germline V CDR1 and CDR2: SGDLS, YYNGEE. The CDR3 protein is CASSASGHGYYEQYF. The CDR3 bases are TGTGCCAGCAGCGCCTCGGGACACGGGTACTACGAGCAGTACTTC.

There are a few counts of this clonotype. The CDR3 loop reads CASSLWGGDEQFF. CDR3 bases: TGTGCCAGCAGCTTATGGGGAGGGGATGAGCAGTTCTTC. The chain combines TRBV7-8 with TRBJ2-1; 7 positions match TRBD2. Germline CDR1 reads SGHVS; CDR2 reads FQNEAQ. This CDR3 has 13 residues. Germline trimming cut 2 bases from V and 8 bases from J; bases unmatched to any gene: 3. The variable domain in full, with the rest retrieved from reference TRBV7-8 and TRBJ2-1, is GAGVSQSPRYKVAKRGQDVALRCDPISGHVSLFWYQQALGQGPEFLTYFQNEAQLDKSGLPSDRFFAERPEGSVSTLKIQRTQQEDSAVYLCASSLWGGDEQFFGPGTRLTVL.

This clonotype was seen a few times. The rearrangement uses TRBV6-2 or TRBV6-3 and TRBJ2-7; D is possibly TRBD2 (6 bases). Germline assignment: CDR1 MNHEY and CDR2 SVGEGT. The CDR3 spans 14 residues. V lost 6 bases, J lost 3 bases, and 15 bases lay in between. CDR3 DNA sequence: TGTGCCAGCAGCACCGGGACTTCCTACTACGAGCAGTACTTC. It is translated as CASSTGTSYYEQYF.

V gene TRBV29-1 combines with J gene TRBJ2-2, with 10 nucleotides matching TRBD1. This CDR3 region has 14 residues. Germline CDR1 and CDR2: SQVTM and ANQGSEA. J lost 6 bases, V lost 5 bases, and 6 bases had no gene match. CDR3 DNA: TGCAGCGTTACCGGGACAGGGGTATCCGGGGAGCTGTTTTTT. Translated: CSVTGTGVSGELFF.

The chain joins TRBV9 to TRBJ2-3; the match to TRBD2 covers 8 bases. The V segment lost 4 bases and the J segment 0 bases; nucleotides outside the gene matches: 4. The CDR3 sequence is 15 residues long. The germline V gene encodes CDR1 SGDLS and CDR2 YYNGEE. For the CDR3, the DNA is TGTGCCAGCAGCCTCCGGGAGGGGAGCACAGATACGCAGTATTTT. Translating it yields CASSLREGSTDTQYF.

This clonotype was counted at least ten times. A junction end diverges from the germline sequence, so it may reflect a read error. The rearrangement joins TRBV9 to TRBJ2-1, with TRBD2 matching over 12 bases. The CDR3 spans 15 residues. In germline, CDR1 is SGDLS, CDR2 YYNGEE. CDR3 DNA: TGCGCCAGCAGCTTGGGGCTAGCGGGAGGGAACGAGCAGTTCTTC. This sequence encodes CASSLGLAGGNEQFF.

This clonotype was recorded at least ten times. CDR3 protein: CSVLPVAGGNTDTQYF. The CDR3 nucleotides read TGCAGCGTTCTCCCGGTAGCGGGAGGCAACACAGATACGCAGTATTTT. The chain uses TRBV29-1 and TRBJ2-3; 10 bases fit TRBD2. The CDR3 covers 16 residues. Germline V lookup: CDR1 SQVTM, CDR2 ANQGSEA. Germline trimming cut 5 bases from V and 2 bases from J; bases unmatched to any gene: 10.

This clonotype was seen at least ten times. This chain uses TRBV27 with TRBJ2-7, with 7 bases aligning to TRBD1. The CDR3 is 14 amino acids. Germline CDR1 MNHEY, CDR2 SMNVEV (reference sequence). Losses at the gene ends were 7 bases for V and 2 bases for J; bases not matched to a gene: 8. CDR3 in amino acids: CASTRTGTAYEQYF. Here the CDR3 DNA reads TGTGCCAGCACTCGAACCGGGACAGCCTACGAGCAGTACTTC.